Listed below are T cell receptor beta chains from one sample, sequenced in a study of radiation and T cells in renal cell carcinoma. Sequenced by immunoSEQ multiplex PCR; TCRdb stores in-frame clones only, minus some. This sample carries roughly 130,000 clones, more than 75% of them seen once, and the ten largest clones take 5.8%. The sample consisted of blood, taken from a patient whose treatment included radiotherapy and nephrectomy. Receptor source: a woman in her seventies with renal cell carcinoma. CDR3s include the opening cysteine and the closing phenylalanine or tryptophan. A D gene is named only where the DNA matches it firmly. Some rows mark clone size as missing; the rest say once, few, many or name a class of expanded clone.

clone_size: NA
j_call: TRBJ2-1
d_call: NA
v_call: TRBV19
cdr3_aa: CASKGRPYNEQFF
cdr3_nt: TGTGCCAGTAAGGGGAGACCCTACAATGAGCAGTTCTTC

clone_size: NA
j_call: TRBJ1-2
d_call: NA
v_call: TRBV28
cdr3_aa: CASRGVNERNGYTF
cdr3_nt: TGTGCCAGCAGGGGGGTAAATGAAAGGAATGGCTACACCTTC

clone_size: few
j_call: TRBJ1-1
d_call: NA
v_call: TRBV7-2
cdr3_aa: CASSLGATYGAFF
cdr3_nt: TGTGCCAGCAGCTTGGGTGCTACGTATGGAGCTTTCTTT

clone_size: NA
j_call: TRBJ2-7
d_call: TRBD2
v_call: TRBV7-6
cdr3_aa: CASSRGEGAGNEQYF
cdr3_nt: TGTGCCAGCAGCCGGGGGGAGGGCGCGGGCAACGAGCAGTACTTC

clone_size: NA
j_call: TRBJ1-2
d_call: NA
v_call: TRBV6-1
cdr3_aa: CASSAPGVSYGYTF
cdr3_nt: TGTGCCAGCAGTGCCCCCGGGGTTTCCTATGGCTACACCTTC

clone_size: NA
j_call: TRBJ1-3
d_call: NA
v_call: TRBV28
cdr3_aa: CASSLAELGYTIYF
cdr3_nt: TGTGCCAGCAGTTTGGCAGAGCTTGGGTACACCATATATTTT

clone_size: few
j_call: TRBJ1-6
d_call: NA
v_call: TRBV5-4
cdr3_aa: CASSSGQYNSPLHF
cdr3_nt: TGTGCCAGCAGCTCCGGACAGTATAATTCACCCCTCCACTTT

clone_size: NA
j_call: TRBJ2-3
d_call: NA
v_call: TRBV12-5
cdr3_aa: CASGLVGRDTQYF
cdr3_nt: TGTGCTAGTGGTTTGGTAGGGAGAGATACGCAGTATTTT

clone_size: NA
j_call: TRBJ2-7
d_call: TRBD1
v_call: TRBV9
cdr3_aa: CASSVEQGRYEQYF
cdr3_nt: TGTGCCAGCAGCGTAGAACAGGGGCGCTACGAGCAGTACTTC

clone_size: NA
j_call: TRBJ1-1
d_call: TRBD1
v_call: TRBV5-1
cdr3_aa: CASSEGTTGGTEAFF
cdr3_nt: TGCGCCAGCAGCGAAGGGACGACAGGGGGCACTGAAGCTTTCTTT

clone_size: NA
j_call: TRBJ2-1
d_call: NA
v_call: TRBV4-2
cdr3_aa: CASSRSGQTNEQFF
cdr3_nt: TGTGCCAGCAGCCGCTCAGGGCAGACCAATGAGCAGTTCTTC

clone_size: few
j_call: TRBJ2-2
d_call: TRBD2
v_call: TRBV10-3
cdr3_aa: CAIKAGALTGELFF
cdr3_nt: TGTGCCATCAAAGCGGGGGCACTCACCGGGGAGCTGTTTTTT

clone_size: NA
j_call: TRBJ2-1
d_call: TRBD2
v_call: TRBV2
cdr3_aa: CASIKGLAGGGEQFF
cdr3_nt: TGTGCCAGCATTAAGGGACTAGCGGGGGGTGGTGAGCAGTTCTTC

clone_size: once
j_call: TRBJ1-3
d_call: NA
v_call: TRBV9
cdr3_aa: CASSVEARRGLDSGNTIYF
cdr3_nt: TGTGCCAGCAGCGTAGAGGCACGGAGGGGATTAGACTCTGGAAACACCATATATTTT

clone_size: NA
j_call: TRBJ1-6
d_call: NA
v_call: TRBV25-1
cdr3_aa: CASRMQGDGSPLHF
cdr3_nt: TGTGCCAGCAGGATGCAGGGAGATGGATCACCCCTCCACTTT

clone_size: NA
j_call: TRBJ2-1
d_call: TRBD2
v_call: TRBV7-9
cdr3_aa: CASSVAGDTYNEQFF
cdr3_nt: TGTGCCAGCAGCGTAGCGGGCGATACCTACAATGAGCAGTTCTTC

clone_size: NA
j_call: TRBJ2-7
d_call: NA
v_call: TRBV14
cdr3_aa: CASSPSTELSYEQYF
cdr3_nt: TGTGCCAGCAGCCCGTCGACAGAGCTTTCCTACGAGCAGTACTTC

clone_size: NA
j_call: TRBJ1-5
d_call: NA
v_call: TRBV6-1
cdr3_aa: CASSGRDSNQPQHF
cdr3_nt: TGTGCCAGCAGTGGGAGGGATAGCAATCAGCCCCAGCATTTT

clone_size: NA
j_call: TRBJ1-2
d_call: TRBD1
v_call: TRBV4-2
cdr3_aa: CASSPGQNPNYGYTF
cdr3_nt: TGTGCCAGCAGCCCGGGACAGAACCCTAACTATGGCTACACCTTC

clone_size: NA
j_call: TRBJ2-5
d_call: NA
v_call: TRBV7-2
cdr3_aa: CASSSRRTPTETQYF
cdr3_nt: TGTGCCAGCAGCTCCCGTCGGACCCCAACAGAGACCCAGTACTTC

clone_size: NA
j_call: TRBJ1-1
d_call: TRBD1
v_call: TRBV18
cdr3_aa: CASSPPTGEATEAFF
cdr3_nt: TGTGCCAGCTCACCACCGACAGGGGAGGCCACTGAAGCTTTCTTT

clone_size: NA
j_call: TRBJ2-7
d_call: TRBD1
v_call: TRBV7-9
cdr3_aa: CASSPPGQGYEQYF
cdr3_nt: TGTGCCAGCAGCCCTCCGGGACAGGGTTACGAGCAGTACTTC

clone_size: NA
j_call: TRBJ1-1
d_call: TRBD1
v_call: TRBV7-6
cdr3_aa: CASSLYRGPVEAFF
cdr3_nt: TGTGCCAGCAGCTTGTACAGGGGGCCAGTTGAAGCTTTCTTT

clone_size: NA
j_call: TRBJ1-1
d_call: NA
v_call: TRBV9
cdr3_aa: CASSATGSDGAFF
cdr3_nt: TGTGCCAGCAGCGCTACGGGATCTGATGGAGCTTTCTTT

clone_size: once
j_call: TRBJ2-1
d_call: NA
v_call: TRBV6-5
cdr3_aa: CASSYSPPQSNEQFF
cdr3_nt: TGTGCCAGCAGTTACTCCCCACCCCAGTCCAATGAGCAGTTCTTC

clone_size: NA
j_call: TRBJ2-1
d_call: NA
v_call: TRBV15
cdr3_aa: CATSRGLFGQWNEQFF
cdr3_nt: TGTGCCACCAGCAGAGGGCTGTTTGGACAGTGGAATGAGCAGTTCTTC

clone_size: NA
j_call: TRBJ2-2
d_call: NA
v_call: TRBV2
cdr3_aa: CASSEAGLSIGTGELFF
cdr3_nt: TGTGCCAGCAGTGAGGCAGGGCTTTCAATAGGTACCGGGGAGCTGTTTTTT

clone_size: NA
j_call: TRBJ1-2
d_call: NA
v_call: TRBV14
cdr3_aa: CASSQGALRGYTF
cdr3_nt: TGTGCCAGCAGCCAAGGGGCGTTGAGAGGCTACACCTTC

clone_size: once
j_call: TRBJ2-7
d_call: NA
v_call: TRBV12-1
cdr3_aa: CASPPGTGPTYEQYF
cdr3_nt: TGTGCCAGCCCACCCGGGACGGGACCAACCTACGAGCAGTACTTC

clone_size: NA
j_call: TRBJ1-1
d_call: NA
v_call: TRBV28
cdr3_aa: CASSALGEPNTEAFF
cdr3_nt: TGTGCCAGCAGTGCCCTCGGGGAACCGAACACTGAAGCTTTCTTT

clone_size: NA
j_call: TRBJ2-1
d_call: NA
v_call: TRBV4-3
cdr3_aa: CASSQDPGADEQFF
cdr3_nt: TGCGCCAGCAGCCAAGATCCCGGGGCCGATGAGCAGTTCTTC

clone_size: NA
j_call: TRBJ2-4
d_call: NA
v_call: TRBV5-3
cdr3_aa: CARSLNQGSGAKNIQYF
cdr3_nt: TGTGCCAGAAGCTTGAATCAGGGGAGTGGGGCCAAAAACATTCAGTACTTC

clone_size: NA
j_call: TRBJ2-3
d_call: TRBD1
v_call: TRBV11-3
cdr3_aa: CASSRDSRTDTQYF
cdr3_nt: TGTGCCAGCAGCCGGGACAGTAGAACAGATACGCAGTATTTT

clone_size: once
j_call: TRBJ2-3
d_call: TRBD1
v_call: TRBV11-3
cdr3_aa: CASSPFGQGTDTQYF
cdr3_nt: TGTGCCAGCAGCCCCTTTGGACAGGGCACAGATACGCAGTATTTT

clone_size: NA
j_call: TRBJ1-2
d_call: NA
v_call: TRBV19
cdr3_aa: CASSIRGQVGHYGYTF
cdr3_nt: TGTGCCAGTAGTATTAGGGGACAAGTCGGGCACTATGGCTACACCTTC

clone_size: NA
j_call: TRBJ1-6
d_call: NA
v_call: TRBV11-1
cdr3_aa: CASSSTKDRGSPLHF
cdr3_nt: TGTGCCAGCAGCTCAACGAAGGACCGTGGCTCTCCCCTCCACTTT

clone_size: NA
j_call: TRBJ2-3
d_call: TRBD1
v_call: TRBV5-5
cdr3_aa: CASSSAGTGSGDTQYF
cdr3_nt: TGTGCCAGCAGCTCGGCTGGGACAGGAAGCGGTGATACGCAGTATTTT

clone_size: NA
j_call: TRBJ2-5
d_call: TRBD2
v_call: TRBV5-4
cdr3_aa: CASSLGQLGAGGETQYF
cdr3_nt: TGTGCCAGCAGCTTGGGTCAGTTGGGAGCGGGGGGAGAGACCCAGTACTTC

clone_size: NA
j_call: TRBJ2-5
d_call: TRBD2
v_call: TRBV5-1
cdr3_aa: CASSPAPAGGQKTQYF
cdr3_nt: TGCGCCAGCAGCCCTGCTCCAGCGGGGGGGCAGAAGACCCAGTACTTC

clone_size: few
j_call: TRBJ1-1
d_call: TRBD1
v_call: TRBV4-1
cdr3_aa: CASSQIDRVYTEAFF
cdr3_nt: TGCGCCAGCAGCCAAATAGACAGGGTATACACTGAAGCTTTCTTT

clone_size: NA
j_call: TRBJ1-1
d_call: NA
v_call: TRBV11-3
cdr3_aa: CASSLPIGTEAFF
cdr3_nt: TGTGCCAGCAGCTTACCGATCGGGACTGAAGCTTTCTTT

clone_size: NA
j_call: TRBJ2-5
d_call: TRBD1
v_call: TRBV28
cdr3_aa: CARPGTGGFEETQYF
cdr3_nt: TGTGCCAGACCGGGGACAGGGGGGTTTGAAGAGACCCAGTACTTC

clone_size: NA
j_call: TRBJ1-2
d_call: TRBD1
v_call: TRBV7-9
cdr3_aa: CASSPGQGYGYTF
cdr3_nt: TGTGCCAGCAGCCCGGGACAGGGCTATGGCTACACCTTC

clone_size: NA
j_call: TRBJ1-2
d_call: TRBD1
v_call: TRBV30
cdr3_aa: CAWRVVRRTGINYGYTF
cdr3_nt: TGTGCCTGGAGGGTCGTACGTCGGACAGGGATTAACTATGGCTACACCTTC

clone_size: NA
j_call: TRBJ1-2
d_call: NA
v_call: TRBV6-1
cdr3_aa: CASSEADVNYGYTF
cdr3_nt: TGTGCCAGCAGTGAAGCCGACGTTAACTATGGCTACACCTTC

clone_size: NA
j_call: TRBJ2-7
d_call: NA
v_call: TRBV5-1
cdr3_aa: CASSPTGFSYEQYF
cdr3_nt: TGCGCCAGCAGCCCAACAGGGTTTTCGTACGAGCAGTACTTC

clone_size: few
j_call: TRBJ1-1
d_call: NA
v_call: TRBV28
cdr3_aa: CASSLRETEAFF
cdr3_nt: TGTGCCAGCAGTCTCAGGGAGACTGAAGCTTTCTTT

clone_size: NA
j_call: TRBJ2-5
d_call: NA
v_call: TRBV27
cdr3_aa: CASSLWGQETQYF
cdr3_nt: TGTGCCAGCAGTTTATGGGGTCAAGAGACCCAGTACTTC

clone_size: NA
j_call: TRBJ1-3
d_call: TRBD1
v_call: TRBV27
cdr3_aa: CASSLTGTAAHAGNTIYF
cdr3_nt: TGTGCCAGCAGTTTAACCGGGACAGCAGCCCACGCCGGAAACACCATATATTTT

clone_size: NA
j_call: TRBJ1-1
d_call: NA
v_call: TRBV7-2
cdr3_aa: CASSLEGRDTMGRNTEAFF
cdr3_nt: TGTGCCAGCAGCTTAGAGGGTCGGGACACCATGGGGAGAAACACTGAAGCTTTCTTT

clone_size: NA
j_call: TRBJ2-1
d_call: NA
v_call: TRBV15
cdr3_aa: CATSALQGGSYNEQFF
cdr3_nt: TGTGCCACCAGCGCCCTTCAGGGAGGATCCTACAATGAGCAGTTCTTC

clone_size: NA
j_call: TRBJ1-1
d_call: NA
v_call: TRBV10-1
cdr3_aa: CASSRPGREAFF
cdr3_nt: TGCGCCAGCAGCCGCCCCGGGCGTGAAGCTTTCTTT

clone_size: NA
j_call: TRBJ2-3
d_call: NA
v_call: TRBV30
cdr3_aa: CAWVGPRASDTQYF
cdr3_nt: TGTGCCTGGGTCGGACCCCGTGCGTCAGATACGCAGTATTTT

clone_size: NA
j_call: TRBJ1-5
d_call: NA
v_call: TRBV19
cdr3_aa: CASSNRRIWPQHF
cdr3_nt: TGTGCCAGTAGTAACCGGCGGATATGGCCCCAGCATTTT